This T cell receptor (beta chain) was observed in a study of CD8+ T cells in alopecia areata. Trimming cost V 7 bases and J 1 base; bases outside gene matches: 5. Germline V gives CDR1 SQVTM, CDR2 ANQGSEA. The CDR3 length is 14 residues. cDNA reverse transcribed from extracted RNA served as the sequencing template. This table comes from immunoSEQ multiplex PCR, and its TCRdb copy is limited to in-frame clones, with some not included. The sample holds 150,000 to 200,000 clones; nearly 60% are singletons and the top ten take 5.5%. This clone was picked up many times. Treatment noted: oral pan-JAK inhibitor, 5-10 mg twice daily.

The chain joins TRBV29-1 to TRBJ2-3; 10 positions agree with TRBD2. This TCR was sampled from a human donor with alopecia areata. This specimen was CD4+ T cells sorted from blood, taken at week 24, from a patient treated with tofacitinib. CDR3 sequence reads: CSASLAGRTDTQYF. The DNA for the CDR3 is TGCAGCGCATCACTAGCGGGACGCACAGATACGCAGTATTTT.